The 27 T cell receptor beta chains below come from one sample, sequenced in a study of shared clonotypes between healthy human individuals. Sequencing was performed with immunoSEQ multiplex PCR; in TCRdb, only in-frame clones are kept and a portion is missing. The sample holds approximately 340,000 clones; around four fifths are singletons and the top ten take around 9.3%. The sequencing sample was made of memory CD4+ T cells sorted from blood. Specified subset: CD45RA-negative fraction. These receptors all come from a man aged 25-45 years in good health.

This clone was observed a single time. The V gene is TRBV5-4, the J gene TRBJ2-7; unclear D gene. Germline CDR1 reads SGHNT; CDR2 reads YYREEE (reference sequence). The CDR3 covers 14 residues. Trimming took 0 bases from V and 1 from J, leaving 8 bases between them. The DNA of the CDR3 is TGTGCCAGCAGCTTGGATATCGGTTCCTACGAGCAGTACTTC. This encodes CASSLDIGSYEQYF.

This clone appeared once. The chain combines TRBV7-8 with TRBJ2-1, with TRBD2 matching over 11 bases. The CDR3 sequence is 19 residues long. The trim removed 3 bases at V and 6 bases at J, leaving 16 bases unmatched. CDR1 and CDR2 from the germline V gene are SGHVS and FQNEAQ. CDR3 amino acids: CASSFPGTSGALSGNEQFF. The CDR3 coding sequence is TGTGCCAGCAGCTTCCCCGGGACTAGCGGTGCCCTCTCGGGCAATGAGCAGTTCTTC. Drawing the rest from reference TRBV7-8 and TRBJ2-1, the complete variable domain is GAGVSQSPRYKVAKRGQDVALRCDPISGHVSLFWYQQALGQGPEFLTYFQNEAQLDKSGLPSDRFFAERPEGSVSTLKIQRTQQEDSAVYLCASSFPGTSGALSGNEQFFGPGTRLTVL.

The CDR3 nucleotides are TGTGCCATCAGAGGACTAGCAGGCACGTGGCAGTACTTC. Amino acid sequence: CAIRGLAGTWQYF. This chain joins TRBV10-3 and TRBJ2-7, with 8 bases that match TRBD2. Germline V lookup: CDR1 ENHRY, CDR2 SYGVKD. The V and J ends lost 6 bases and 9 bases, in that order; junction bases with no gene match: 10. The CDR3 loop spans 13 amino acids.

The rearrangement uses TRBV28 and TRBJ2-2, with D unresolved. Germline loops: CDR1 MDHEN, CDR2 SYDVKM. This CDR3 comprises 15 residues. The V end was cut by 3 bases, the J end by 2 bases, with 10 bases between. The CDR3 DNA is TGTGCCAGCAGTTTGCTAGGGCTCAACACCGGGGAGCTGTTTTTT. Its translation: CASSLLGLNTGELFF.

The V and J genes are TRBV19 and TRBJ2-2; 12 bases agree with TRBD2. This CDR3 region has 16 residues. CDR1 is LNHDA, CDR2 SQIVND, per germline (reference sequence). Unmatched junction bases numbered 7, after V lost 7 bases and J lost 4 bases. The CDR3 protein is CASTNLAGGPTGELFF. The CDR3, as DNA: TGTGCCAGTACCAATCTAGCGGGAGGGCCCACCGGGGAGCTGTTTTTT. The full variable domain, with the rest looked up from reference TRBV19 and TRBJ2-2, is DGGITQSPKYLFRKEGQNVTLSCEQNLNHDAMYWYRQDPGQGLRLIYYSQIVNDFQKGDIAEGYSVSREKKESFPLTVTSAQKNPTAFYLCASTNLAGGPTGELFFGEGSRLTVL.

The J gene is TRBJ1-4, the V gene TRBV2; 7 nucleotides agree with TRBD1. The CDR3 extends over 14 amino acids. V dropped 6 bases and J dropped 7; count of bases not matched to a gene: 8. Germline assignment: CDR1 SNHLY and CDR2 FYNNEI. The CDR3, as DNA: TGTGCCAGCAGGACAGGGAGTGAGAGTGAAAAACTGTTTTTT. This gives the protein CASRTGSESEKLFF.

The rearrangement uses TRBV5-1 and TRBJ2-1; 8 positions match TRBD2. CDR3 length equals 18 residues. CDR1 SGHRS and CDR2 YFSETQ come from the germline V gene. V trimming: 2 bases; J trimming: 0 bases; junction bases outside the gene matches: 10. The chain's CDR3 is CASSLRLAGQSSYNEQFF. In DNA form, the CDR3 reads TGCGCCAGCAGCTTAAGGCTAGCGGGCCAGAGCTCCTACAATGAGCAGTTCTTC.

This chain connects TRBV7-7 to TRBJ2-1; TRBD2 matches 11 bases. Trimming removed 4 bases from V and 4 bases from J; junction bases left unmatched: 3. The CDR3 has 15 amino acids. CDR1 SSHAT and CDR2 FNYEAQ come from the germline V gene (reference sequence). CDR3 loop: CASSSGLAEYNEQFF. In DNA, the CDR3 is TGTGCCAGCAGCTCGGGACTAGCGGAGTACAATGAGCAGTTCTTC.

V gene TRBV5-1 combines with J gene TRBJ2-1; no firm D call. The V end was cut by 4 bases, the J end by 2 bases, with 7 bases between. This CDR3 comprises 13 residues. Per the germline V gene, CDR1 is SGHRS and CDR2 is YFSETQ. CDR3 bases: TGCGCCAGCAGCCTACAGACCTACAATGAGCAGTTCTTC. Protein: CASSLQTYNEQFF.

This clone was found once. CDR3 in DNA: TGCGCCAGCAGCAGGGGGGCTAACTATGGCTACACCTTC. This codes for CASSRGANYGYTF. The chain joins TRBV4-3 to TRBJ1-2; TRBD1 might be the D (6 bases). V was cut by 5 bases and J by 0 bases, with 7 bases left in between. Germline lookup yields CDR1 LGHNA and CDR2 YSLEER. CDR3 size: 13 residues.

The chain is built from TRBV18 and TRBJ2-3, with 13 bases lining up with TRBD2. The CDR3 has 16 amino acids. The germline V gene has CDR1 KGHSH and CDR2 LQKENI. Trimming took 0 bases from V and 4 from J; bases not matched to a gene: 1. CDR3 nucleotide sequence: TGTGCCAGCTCACCACCGACTAGCGGGAGGTCAGATACGCAGTATTTT. Its protein is CASSPPTSGRSDTQYF.

The chain uses TRBV30 and TRBJ2-7; maybe TRBD1 (6 bases). This CDR3 is built from 13 residues. Trimming took off 5 bases at V and 5 bases at J, with 16 bases between the two ends. Germline CDR1 reads GTSNPN; CDR2 reads SVGIG (reference sequence). The CDR3 bases are TGTGCCTGGCGGGGACATGGGCTAGACGAGCAGTACTTC. Translation gives CAWRGHGLDEQYF.

The chain is built from TRBV5-1 and TRBJ1-1; 8 bases are a match to TRBD1. J gave up 11 bases and V 3 bases, and 18 bases lay outside the gene matches. Germline V lookup: CDR1 SGHRS, CDR2 YFSETQ. The CDR3 is 16 residues long. The CDR3, as DNA: TGCGCCAGCAGCTCCAACTCGGGGACAGGTCCAAGGGATGCTTTCTTT. This translates into CASSSNSGTGPRDAFF.

As to this clone: In the same sample, other DNA sequences code for this CDR3. This chain links TRBV7-9 with TRBJ2-1, with 10 bases lining up with TRBD2. J gave up 4 bases and V 2 bases, and 5 bases lay outside the gene matches. The CDR3 totals 16 residues. CDR1 is SEHNR and CDR2 is FQNEAQ in the germline V gene (reference sequence). CDR3 sequence (DNA): TGTGCCAGCAGCTTATCCCTAGCGGGAGAGTACAATGAGCAGTTCTTC. Protein sequence: CASSLSLAGEYNEQFF.

On this clone itself: One end of the junction does not line up with germline, which may come from a read error. The chain carries TRBV14 and TRBJ2-3, with D uncertain. Germline V gene lookup returns CDR1 SGHDN and CDR2 FVKESK. The CDR3 is 13 residues long. The CDR3, as DNA: TGTGCCAGCAGCCAAGATCAAGCCAGACCGAAAGCGTTT. It encodes CASSQDQARPKAF.

The chain couples TRBV5-5 to TRBJ1-2; 7 bases are a match to TRBD1. CDR1 SGHKS and CDR2 YYEKEE come from the germline V gene (reference sequence). The CDR3 is made up of 14 amino acids. J gave up 6 bases and V 4 bases, and 9 bases lay outside the gene matches. CDR3 bases: TGTGCCAGCAGCCCTCGTGGGCAGGGGGATGGCTACACCTTC. It codes for CASSPRGQGDGYTF.

This chain uses TRBV7-9 with TRBJ1-2; D gene unclear. Germline V CDR1 and CDR2: SEHNR, FQNEAQ (reference sequence). There are 14 residues in the CDR3. The V gene lost 6 bases and the J gene lost 4 bases, with 15 bases spanning the gap. The CDR3 nucleotides are TGTGCCAGCAGTACTAATCCTGTGTCCTATGGCTACACCTTC. Protein: CASSTNPVSYGYTF.

Only a few counts were recorded for this clone. The chain carries TRBV2 and TRBJ2-3; D is unclear. The CDR3 has 18 amino acids. Looked up from germline, CDR1 is SNHLY and CDR2 is FYNNEI. Between the trimmed V and J ends, which lost 7 bases and 2 bases, there was a span of 25 bases. The CDR3 DNA follows: TGTGCCAGCACTCCCGTGGTGCGAGCTCTCGGCTACACAGATACGCAGTATTTT. Its translation is CASTPVVRALGYTDTQYF.

The chain combines TRBV11-3 with TRBJ2-3; D might be TRBD2 (6 bases). The CDR3 is made up of 15 amino acids. The germline V and J ends were trimmed by 3 bases and 6 bases, with 16 bases remaining between them. The germline V gene has CDR1 SGHNT and CDR2 YENEEA. The CDR3 nucleotides are TGTGCCAGCAGCTTGGTTAGCGGAGGGCCTGATACGCAGTATTTT. Its translation is CASSLVSGGPDTQYF.

The CDR3, as DNA: TGTGCCAGCTCACTTAGCTCGGTAGAGGGGAATCAAGAGACCCAGTACTTC. Its protein is CASSLSSVEGNQETQYF. The chain has TRBV18 and TRBJ2-5, with D perhaps assigned TRBD1 or TRBD2 (5 bases each). V was cut by 4 bases and J by 2 bases, with 20 bases left in between. This CDR3 is 17 amino acids long. The germline V gene has CDR1 KGHSH and CDR2 LQKENI.

The genes are TRBV7-9 and TRBJ2-2, with 11 nucleotides matching TRBD1. The J segment lost 6 bases and the V segment lost 2 bases, leaving 2 bases of the junction unmatched. The length of the CDR3 is 15 residues. Germline-derived CDR1 and CDR2 are SEHNR and FQNEAQ (reference sequence). The CDR3 DNA sequence: TGTGCCAGCAGCTTAAGGGACAGGGGGGCCGGGGAGCTGTTTTTT. It is translated as CASSLRDRGAGELFF.

V and J are TRBV7-2 and TRBJ2-1; 9 bases map to TRBD2. J was trimmed by 6 bases and V by 5 bases; bases with no gene match: 8. Germline V CDR1 and CDR2: SGHTA, FQGNSA. The CDR3 runs 15 residues. Here the CDR3 reads CASSLSGSPFNEQFF. The CDR3, as DNA: TGTGCCAGCAGCCTTAGCGGGAGTCCTTTCAATGAGCAGTTCTTC.

The J gene is TRBJ1-2, the V gene TRBV29-1; 8 bases match TRBD1. V shed 6 bases, J shed 7 bases, and the junction held 7 bases outside the gene matches. CDR3 length equals 12 residues. Germline CDR1 SQVTM, CDR2 ANQGSEA. The CDR3 bases are TGCAGCGTAGAGACAGGGGCCGGTGGCTACACCTTC. This gives the protein CSVETGAGGYTF.

The chain recombines TRBV5-1 with TRBJ1-1; 11 bases are shared with TRBD1. V gave up 4 bases and J gave up 11 bases; unmatched junction bases: 7. The CDR3 is made up of 13 amino acids. Germline V gene sequence: CDR1 SGHRS, CDR2 YFSETQ. The CDR3, as DNA: TGCGCCAGCAGCGAGAGGGACAGGGGGTTTGCTTTCTTT. The encoded protein is CASSERDRGFAFF.

In this sample, this clone turned up many times. This chain uses TRBV10-3 with TRBJ2-3, with 12 bases matching TRBD2. CDR1 and CDR2 from the germline V gene are ENHRY and SYGVKD. Trimming at V came to 6 bases and at J to 2 bases, leaving 21 bases not matched to a gene. This CDR3 contains 21 residues. In DNA, the CDR3 is TGTGCCATCAGCGCCTCGCCACTAGCGGGAGGCCAAGCTATAAACACAGATACGCAGTATTTT. This codes for CAISASPLAGGQAINTDTQYF.

V is TRBV11-2 and J is TRBJ2-7, with 8 bases matching TRBD2. The germline gives CDR1 SGHAT, CDR2 FQNNGV. The CDR3 is 15 amino acids. The V and J ends lost 5 bases and 6 bases, in that order; junction bases with no gene match: 12. The CDR3, as DNA: TGTGCCAGCAGCCATTACCCCCGGGAGGGAGGCGAGCAGTACTTC. Its protein product is CASSHYPREGGEQYF.

The chain couples TRBV25-1 to TRBJ2-5; 9 bases fit TRBD2. Germline CDR1 and CDR2: MGHDK and SYGVNS. After removal of 4 bases from V and 3 bases from J, the junction contained 6 bases not matched to a gene. This CDR3 region has 15 residues. The CDR3 sequence is CASSAFLAGEETQYF. CDR3 bases: TGTGCCAGCAGTGCCTTTTTAGCGGGAGAAGAGACCCAGTACTTC.